One and the same sample provided the 20 T cell receptor beta chains below, sequenced in a study of blood T cell repertoires in COVID-19. Generated by immunoSEQ multiplex PCR, the TCRdb table keeps only in-frame clones and is missing some. The table shows a few hundred thousand clones, with more than 70% occurring only once. Sequencing was carried out using PBMCs or T cells enriched from blood (not recorded which). These receptors all come from a woman aged 18-29 years who had recovered from COVID-19.

Ten or more counts support this clone. The rearrangement uses TRBV6-4 and TRBJ2-1; TRBD2 aligns across 7 bases. The CDR3 sequence is 14 residues long. The junction had 6 bases not matched to a gene; V was cut back by 4 bases and J by 6 bases. Germline loops: CDR1 MRHNA, CDR2 SNTAGT. CDR3 DNA sequence: TGTGCCAGCAGTGCTGGGGGGGAGAGCAATGAGCAGTTCTTC. Its translation is CASSAGGESNEQFF.

This clone was seen once. V gene TRBV5-6 combines with J gene TRBJ1-3; D is perhaps TRBD1 (5 bases). This CDR3 spans 14 amino acids. The germline V gene encodes CDR1 SGHDT and CDR2 YYEEEE. The germline V and J ends were trimmed by 2 bases and 6 bases, with 12 bases remaining between them. CDR3 amino acids: CASSFFRAVNTIYF. Written as DNA, the CDR3 is TGTGCCAGCAGCTTCTTCAGGGCCGTAAACACCATATATTTT. Filled out from reference TRBV5-6 and TRBJ1-3, the complete variable domain reads DAGVTQSPTHLIKTRGQQVTLRCSPKSGHDTVSWYQQALGQGPQFIFQYYEEEERQRGNFPDRFSGHQFPNYSSELNVNALLLGDSALYLCASSFFRAVNTIYFGEGSWLTVV.

This rearrangement joins TRBV19 to TRBJ1-2; 10 positions agree with TRBD1. CDR3 length: 16 amino acids. The germline CDR1 and CDR2 sequences are LNHDA and SQIVND (reference sequence). Trimming took 5 bases from V and 2 from J; bases not matched to a gene: 8. The CDR3 sequence: CASSHRTGGLNYGYTF. The CDR3, as DNA: TGTGCCAGTAGTCACCGGACAGGGGGATTAAACTATGGCTACACCTTC.

The gene calls are TRBV14 and TRBJ2-2, with TRBD1 matching over 7 bases. In germline, CDR1 is SGHDN, CDR2 FVKESK. This CDR3 is 15 amino acids long. V lost 3 bases and J lost 6; bases outside the gene matches: 7. The chain's CDR3 is CASSQLTGAAGELFF. CDR3 sequence (DNA): TGTGCCAGCAGCCAGCTAACAGGGGCGGCCGGGGAGCTGTTTTTT.

The rearrangement uses TRBV7-6 and TRBJ1-2; TRBD1 might be the D (6 bases). Deletions cut 5 bases from V and 6 bases from J, with 22 bases between. Germline CDR1 reads SGHVS; CDR2 reads FNYEAQ. The CDR3 contains 16 residues. Here the CDR3 reads CASSSRGLGYGDGYTF. The DNA for the CDR3 is TGTGCCAGCAGCAGCAGGGGTCTGGGGTATGGGGATGGCTACACCTTC.

J is TRBJ2-3 and V is TRBV5-6; weak D call: TRBD2 (6 bases). The CDR3 loop spans 16 amino acids. From germline, CDR1 is SGHDT and CDR2 YYEEEE. V lost 3 bases and J lost 9, with 23 bases in between. CDR3 loop: CASSSDHLSYRGTQYF. The CDR3 DNA is TGTGCCAGCAGCTCCGACCACCTCTCATACCGGGGGACGCAGTATTTT.

The chain recombines TRBV2 with TRBJ2-7; 10 bases map to TRBD1. V dropped 3 bases and J dropped 3; count of bases not matched to a gene: 2. This CDR3 contains 14 residues. Germline V gives CDR1 SNHLY, CDR2 FYNNEI. The CDR3 coding sequence is TGTGCCAGCAGTGAGGGACAGGGGTTCTACGAGCAGTACTTC. Translation: CASSEGQGFYEQYF.

This clone appeared once. Other nucleotide sequences from this sample produce the same CDR3. The chain employs TRBV5-1 and TRBJ2-7; 7 bases are a match to TRBD1. From germline, CDR1 is SGHRS and CDR2 YFSETQ. V lost 0 bases and J lost 0; bases outside the gene matches: 0. CDR3 length: 14 residues. CDR3 residues: CASSLDRGSYEQYF. The CDR3 DNA reads TGCGCCAGCAGCTTGGACAGGGGCTCCTACGAGCAGTACTTC.

In its sample, this clone was seen many times. The V call is TRBV4-2, the J call TRBJ2-7, with a possible D match to TRBD2 (6 bases). CDR3 length: 16 residues. The germline V gene has CDR1 LGHNA and CDR2 YNFKEQ. The germline V and J ends were trimmed by 0 bases and 0 bases, with 12 bases remaining between them. The DNA for the CDR3 is TGTGCCAGCAGCCAAGAATCGGGGGATACCTCCTACGAGCAGTACTTC. It codes for CASSQESGDTSYEQYF.

The chain uses TRBV7-2 and TRBJ1-5; 9 bases agree with TRBD1. This CDR3 comprises 17 residues. Germline V lookup: CDR1 SGHTA, CDR2 FQGNSA. With V trimmed by 3 bases and J by 7 bases, 13 bases remained unmatched. CDR3: CASSFHRAGTGFQPQHF. The CDR3 DNA is TGTGCCAGCAGCTTTCATAGAGCCGGGACAGGGTTCCAGCCCCAGCATTTT. Variable domain in full (rest from reference TRBV7-2 and TRBJ1-5): GAGVSQSPSNKVTEKGKDVELRCDPISGHTALYWYRQSLGQGLEFLIYFQGNSAPDKSGLPSDRFSAERTGGSVSTLTIQRTQQEDSAVYLCASSFHRAGTGFQPQHFGDGTRLSIL.

V is TRBV30 and J is TRBJ1-2; tentative D call: TRBD1 (5 bases). The germline gives CDR1 GTSNPN, CDR2 SVGIG (reference sequence). The CDR3 sequence is 14 residues long. The V gene lost 2 bases and the J gene lost 5 bases, with 15 bases spanning the gap. The CDR3 DNA sequence: TGTGCCTGGAGTACAGGCCACATCGGTTATGGCTACACCTTC. This encodes CAWSTGHIGYGYTF.

The count of this clone is one. V gene TRBV7-2 combines with J gene TRBJ2-7; 8 bases agree with TRBD1. This CDR3 contains 14 residues. V trimming: 1 base; J trimming: 4 bases; junction bases outside the gene matches: 3. Per germline, CDR1 SGHTA and CDR2 FQGNSA. The DNA of the CDR3 is TGTGCCAGCAGCTTAGTCGACAGGGGATACGAGCAGTACTTC. Its translation: CASSLVDRGYEQYF.

This clone appeared a single time. The chain couples TRBV7-2 to TRBJ2-7, with 8 bases fitting TRBD1. The CDR3 is 14 residues long. Trimming removed 4 bases from V and 2 bases from J; junction bases left unmatched: 4. Germline loops: CDR1 SGHTA, CDR2 FQGNSA. In DNA, the CDR3 is TGTGCCAGCAGCTGGGGACAGGACACCTACGAGCAGTACTTC. It codes for CASSWGQDTYEQYF.

This clone was observed a few times. The chain links TRBV30 to TRBJ1-6; D remains ambiguous. The CDR3 length is 13 residues. Deletions cut 5 bases from V and 9 bases from J, with 14 bases between. Germline CDR1 is GTSNPN and CDR2 is SVGIG (reference sequence). As DNA, the CDR3 is TGTGCCTGGGAGTCCGGAGGGAGTTCACCCCTCCACTTT. Protein sequence: CAWESGGSSPLHF. The variable domain in full, with the rest retrieved from reference TRBV30 and TRBJ1-6, is SQTIHQWPATLVQPVGSPLSLECTVEGTSNPNLYWYRQAAGRGLQLLFYSVGIGQISSEVPQNLSASRPQDRQFILSSKKLLLSDSGFYLCAWESGGSSPLHFGNGTRLTVT.

J is TRBJ1-2 and V is TRBV7-6; D perhaps matches TRBD1 (5 bases). Trimming pared 5 bases from V and 2 bases from J, leaving 9 bases between. This CDR3 is 13 amino acids long. Germline lookup yields CDR1 SGHVS and CDR2 FNYEAQ. The DNA for the CDR3 is TGTGCCAGCAGCCCGACAGTGAACTATGGCTACACCTTC. It encodes CASSPTVNYGYTF.

The rearrangement joins TRBV15 to TRBJ1-3; tentatively, D is TRBD1 (5 bases). This CDR3 is built from 17 residues. V lost 1 base to trimming and J lost 2 bases, with 15 bases between them. The germline V gene encodes CDR1 LNHNV and CDR2 YYDKDF (reference sequence). CDR3 protein: CATSRGAGPRAGNTIYF. The CDR3 DNA is TGTGCCACCAGCAGAGGTGCGGGGCCGAGGGCTGGAAACACCATATATTTT.

V and J are TRBV6-5 and TRBJ1-4, with 9 bases aligning to TRBD1. V lost 6 bases, J lost 8 bases, and 10 bases stayed unmatched. This CDR3 has 15 amino acids. CDR1 MNHEY and CDR2 SVGAGI come from the germline V gene. The CDR3 nucleotides are TGTGCCAGCAGAGGACCGGGACAGGGTTGGGAAAAACTGTTTTTT. Translating it yields CASRGPGQGWEKLFF.

This chain joins TRBV6-2 or TRBV6-3 and TRBJ2-5, with 7 bases lining up with TRBD1. Germline trimming cut 4 bases from V and 5 bases from J; bases unmatched to any gene: 13. This CDR3 has 16 residues. Germline loops: CDR1 MNHEY, CDR2 SVGEGT. CDR3 in DNA: TGTGCCAGCAGTTTAATATCGACAGGGTCGAGGGAGACCCAGTACTTC. Translated, it gives CASSLISTGSRETQYF.

This chain joins TRBV15 and TRBJ1-5, with unresolved D. The CDR3 has 16 amino acids. Germline CDR1 LNHNV, CDR2 YYDKDF (reference sequence). Between the trimmed V and J ends, which lost 0 bases and 7 bases, there was a span of 16 bases. In DNA form, the CDR3 reads TGTGCCACCAGCAGAGATTGGCAGGAGGGAGGCCAGCCCCAGCATTTT. This gives the protein CATSRDWQEGGQPQHF.

The V call is TRBV6-6, the J call TRBJ2-5; no reliable D call. CDR3 size: 11 residues. Looked up from germline, CDR1 is MNHNY and CDR2 is SVGAGI (reference sequence). The germline V and J ends were trimmed by 4 bases and 3 bases, with 3 bases remaining between them. CDR3 in amino acids: CASSLEETQYF. In DNA form, the CDR3 reads TGTGCCAGCAGTTTAGAAGAGACCCAGTACTTC.